The 2 T cell receptor beta chains below come from one sample, sequenced in a study of blood T cell repertoires in COVID-19. The table came from immunoSEQ multiplex PCR; TCRdb's copy has only in-frame clones and leaves some out. The sample has some 120,000 clones, less than 85% seen once; the top ten hold 12%. The sample was peripheral blood. These receptors came from a woman in her sixties or seventies with acute or convalescent COVID-19.

J is TRBJ1-5 and V is TRBV12-3 or TRBV12-4; D is unclear. Trimming cost V 10 bases and J 5 bases, with 3 bases left between them. This CDR3 comprises 9 residues. The CDR3 is CATYQPQHF. CDR3 DNA: TGTGCCACCTATCAGCCCCAGCATTTT.

This chain joins TRBV5-1 and TRBJ1-2; no clear D. Germline-derived CDR1 and CDR2 are SGHRS and YFSETQ. The CDR3 runs to 13 residues. Between the trimmed V and J ends, which lost 3 bases and 8 bases, there was a span of 14 bases. The CDR3 DNA is TGCGCCAGCAGCTATGGAGGGAGCGAAGGCTACACCTTC. Translated, it gives CASSYGGSEGYTF. Full variable domain (remainder filled in from reference TRBV5-1 and TRBJ1-2): KAGVTQTPRYLIKTRGQQVTLSCSPISGHRSVSWYQQTPGQGLQFLFEYFSETQRNKGNFPGRFSGRQFSNSRSEMNVSTLELGDSALYLCASSYGGSEGYTFGSGTRLTVV.